The entry below gives a single TCR beta chain sequence along with its context. Germline CDR1 reads MGHDK; CDR2 reads SYGVNS. Trimming took 3 bases from V and 5 from J, leaving 10 bases between them. CDR3 size: 13 residues. Per the original data handling: The assay estimated nucleated cells by amplifying reference gene primers. Assay used: immunoSEQ multiplex PCR; TCRdb lists only in-frame clones, some missing. That table furnishes V, J and clone size, whereas the DNA furnished D and trimming. The sample lists about 33,000 clones, around 85% seen once, with 7% to 10% in the top ten. The data were taken from a study of blood T cell repertoires in COVID-19. Study background: From the United States, Italy and Spain came samples of acute and convalescent COVID-19. PBMCs, B-cell-depleted T cells, or T cells provided the cDNA or gDNA that made up the material.

The chain joins TRBV25-1 to TRBJ2-5; possible D gene TRBD2, 6 bases. The sequence derives from a man of 80 years or more with active COVID-19. Sequenced material: peripheral blood. This CDR3 is CASSESAGETQYF. CDR3 in DNA: TGTGCCAGCAGTGAGTCGGCGGGGGAGACCCAGTACTTC.